The present TCR beta chain was sequenced within a study of Tregs in tolerant kidney transplant recipients. The table came from immunoSEQ multiplex PCR; TCRdb's copy has only in-frame clones and leaves some out. The sample data list roughly 48,000 clones. This clonotype was sampled from a human donor who received a combined kidney and bone marrow transplant. The sample here was CD4+ T cells from blood, taken before the transplant.

Incomplete CDR3 DNA: TGTGCCTGGAGTGTATCCGGGGGGAATGAAAAA. Encoded protein: CAWSVSGGNEK. The entire CDR3 reads CAWSVSGGNEKLFF. The chain links TRBV30 to TRBJ1-4; perhaps TRBD1 as D (5 bases). The read terminates 3 residues ahead of where the CDR3 ends, so the germline J gene completes it. Per the germline V gene, CDR1 is GTSNPN and CDR2 is SVGIG (reference sequence). This CDR3 contains 14 residues. Between the trimmed V and J ends, which lost 0 bases and 5 bases, there was a span of 10 bases.